This T cell receptor beta chain was captured in a study of blood T cell repertoires in COVID-19. V was cut by 5 bases and J by 5 bases, with 15 bases left in between. CDR1 and CDR2 from the germline V gene are SGHVS and FQNEAQ. This CDR3 is 14 amino acids long. Ages ranged from about 18 to 89 years, with residence in 20 to 30 US areas. What the recovered Cohort 3 donors had was two negative PCRs, clearance, or symptom resolution. In the original processing: Estimates of nucleated cell counts were drawn from the amplification of reference gene primers. TCRdb keeps only in-frame clones here, not all; method: immunoSEQ multiplex PCR. D and trimming come from the DNA, and the V and J calls and clone size come from that table. The table lists around 210,000 clones, more than 80% of them singletons.

The V gene is TRBV7-8, the J gene TRBJ1-1, with TRBD1 as a possible D gene (5 bases). Material for sequencing was PBMCs or T cells enriched from blood (not recorded which). The sequence came from a woman between 18 and 30 years old who had recovered from COVID-19. Here the CDR3 reads CASSRAGGDTEAFF. CDR3 bases: TGTGCCAGCAGCCGCGCGGGGGGAGATACTGAAGCTTTCTTT. Looking up the rest from reference TRBV7-8 and TRBJ1-1 gives the full variable domain: GAGVSQSPRYKVAKRGQDVALRCDPISGHVSLFWYQQALGQGPEFLTYFQNEAQLDKSGLPSDRFFAERPEGSVSTLKIQRTQQEDSAVYLCASSRAGGDTEAFFGQGTRLTVV.